This TCR beta chain was observed in a study of PD-1 blockade in classical Hodgkin lymphoma. Time point defined: newly diagnosed, previously untreated cHL patient sample. Germline V CDR1 and CDR2: SEHNR, FQNEAQ (reference sequence). The ends lost 2 bases at V and 4 bases at J; junction bases unmatched: 3. CDR3 length: 15 residues. Repertoires were generated with immunoSEQ multiplex PCR, while TCRdb's copy carries only in-frame clones and drops some. Here the sample spans over 15,000 clones, 90% being singletons. Sequencing was performed on peripheral blood mononuclear cells (PBMCs). This chain links TRBV7-9 with TRBJ2-2; 8 bases fit TRBD2. The clonotype was recovered from a human donor with classical Hodgkin lymphoma. In DNA form, the CDR3 reads TGTGCCAGCAGCTTAAGCGGGAGTGGCACCGGGGAGCTGTTTTTT. It codes for CASSLSGSGTGELFF. The variable domain in full, with the rest retrieved from reference TRBV7-9 and TRBJ2-2, is DTGVSQNPRHKITKRGQNVTFRCDPISEHNRLYWYRQTLGQGPEFLTYFQNEAQLEKSRLLSDRFSAERPKGSFSTLEIQRTEQGDSAMYLCASSLSGSGTGELFFGEGSRLTVL.